This T cell receptor beta chain was sequenced for a study of blood T cell repertoires in COVID-19. V shed 5 bases and J 2 bases; nucleotides not matched to a gene: 5. Germline V gene sequence: CDR1 MNHEY, CDR2 SVGAGI. The CDR3 has 14 residues. Profiling relied on immunoSEQ multiplex PCR, and the TCRdb table lists in-frame clones only, not all of them. The sample consists of under 200,000 clones, about 88% of them appearing once. On this clone: The same CDR3 arises from other DNA sequences in this sample as well.

The chain links TRBV6-5 to TRBJ1-1; TRBD1 matches at 7 bases. The clonotype was recovered from a man aged 55-75 years with acute or convalescent COVID-19. The material sequenced was peripheral blood. The CDR3 nucleotides read TGTGCCAGCAGTCGACAGGGTTTAAACACTGAAGCTTTCTTT. Translated, it gives CASSRQGLNTEAFF.